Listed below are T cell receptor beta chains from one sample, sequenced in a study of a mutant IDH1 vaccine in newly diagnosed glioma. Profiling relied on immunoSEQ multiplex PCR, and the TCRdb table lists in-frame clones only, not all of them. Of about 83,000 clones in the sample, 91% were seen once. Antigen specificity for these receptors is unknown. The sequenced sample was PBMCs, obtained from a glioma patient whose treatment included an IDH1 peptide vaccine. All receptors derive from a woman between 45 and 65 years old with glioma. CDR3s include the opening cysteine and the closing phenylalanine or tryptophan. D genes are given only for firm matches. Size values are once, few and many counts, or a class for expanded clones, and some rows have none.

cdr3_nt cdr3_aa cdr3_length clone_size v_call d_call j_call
TGTGCCAGCAGCGGAGGCGCTTCAAACACTGAAGCTTTCTTT CASSGGASNTEAFF 14 - TRBV7-9 - TRBJ1-1
TGTGCCAGCAGCCCAGACAGGGGGTCTGGAAACACCATATATTTT CASSPDRGSGNTIYF 15 - TRBV2 TRBD1 TRBJ1-3
TGTGCCAGCAGCCCGATGGACAGGGCGGGAATTGGCTACACCTTC CASSPMDRAGIGYTF 15 few TRBV9 TRBD1 TRBJ1-2
TGTGCCAGCAGCTTAGGCCTAGCGGGATATGTCACCTACAATGAGCAGTTCTTC CASSLGLAGYVTYNEQFF 18 - TRBV7-8 TRBD2 TRBJ2-1
TGTGCCTGGACCAGACGGGGGGAGCAGTACTTC CAWTRRGEQYF 11 - TRBV30 - TRBJ2-7
TGTGCCAGCAGCTTCTCCAGCGGGAGGGGTGAGCAGTTCTTC CASSFSSGRGEQFF 14 - TRBV27 TRBD2 TRBJ2-1
TGTGCCACCAGCAGAGATAGGGGACAGGTGGAGCTGTTTTTT CATSRDRGQVELFF 14 - TRBV15 TRBD1 TRBJ2-2
TGCGCCAGCAGCCCGTTTAGCGGGAGCTCCTACAATGAGCAGTTCTTC CASSPFSGSSYNEQFF 16 - TRBV5-1 TRBD2 TRBJ2-1
TGCGCCAGCAGTCATACTAGCGGGAGGGACGAGCAGTACTTC CASSHTSGRDEQYF 14 few TRBV5-1 TRBD2 TRBJ2-7
TGTGCCAGCATCCCGGGAATCCCCGACACCGGGGAGCTGTTTTTT CASIPGIPDTGELFF 15 - TRBV28 - TRBJ2-2
TGTGCCAGCAGCAGGACAGGGGGCCCTGAAAAACTGTTTTTT CASSRTGGPEKLFF 14 few TRBV5-4 TRBD1 TRBJ1-4
TGTGCCAGTAGGGTCGAACAGCCTCAGTATGGCTACACCTTC CASRVEQPQYGYTF 14 - TRBV19 - TRBJ1-2
TGTGCCAGCAGCCAAAAAGGAGGCCAGCTCGGAGAGACCCAGTACTTC CASSQKGGQLGETQYF 16 once TRBV4-2 - TRBJ2-5
TGCGCCAGCAGCCGCGGACAGGGGAACGAGCAGTACTTC CASSRGQGNEQYF 13 - TRBV4-1 TRBD1 TRBJ2-7
TGTGCCAGCTCACCAACCGGGGGGAATGGCTACACCTTC CASSPTGGNGYTF 13 - TRBV18 - TRBJ1-2
TGTGCCAGCAGGGTAACCGGGACCGAAAGAAGTGAGCAGTTCTTC CASRVTGTERSEQFF 15 few TRBV28 - TRBJ2-1
TGTGCCTGGAGTGCCCTTGACATAAACACCGGGGAGCTGTTTTTT CAWSALDINTGELFF 15 - TRBV30 - TRBJ2-2
TGTGCCAGCAGTTTCCCGGACTACCTCGGCTACGAGCAGTACTTC CASSFPDYLGYEQYF 15 once TRBV28 - TRBJ2-7
TGCGCCAGCAGCTCGGGACCCTTGCAGTTCTTC CASSSGPLQFF 11 - TRBV5-1 - TRBJ2-1
TGTGCCACCAGCAGAGGCGACAGGGGGTTAATCGGGGAGCTGTTTTTT CATSRGDRGLIGELFF 16 - TRBV15 TRBD1 TRBJ2-2
TGTGCCAGTAGGATGAGACACCTTTCAGCTAACTATGGCTACACCTTC CASRMRHLSANYGYTF 16 - TRBV19 - TRBJ1-2
TGCGCCAGCAGCCAAGATAATTTTAAGGGACAGGGCCTCCTGAAGACCTACGAGCAGTACTTC CASSQDNFKGQGLLKTYEQYF 21 - TRBV4-1 TRBD1 TRBJ2-7
TGCGCCAGCAGCTTGGGGACTAACACCGGGGAGCTGTTTTTT CASSLGTNTGELFF 14 - TRBV5-1 - TRBJ2-2
TGCGCCAGCAGCTTGGCCGGGAAAGATACGCAGTATTTT CASSLAGKDTQYF 13 - TRBV5-1 - TRBJ2-3
TGTGCCAGCAGCTTGGGAGTCAGGGAAGGTGGCGGCTACACCTTC CASSLGVREGGGYTF 15 - TRBV5-4 - TRBJ1-2
TGTGCCAGCAGAATTCAGATCGGAGAAGCTTTCTTT CASRIQIGEAFF 12 - TRBV28 - TRBJ1-1
TGTGCCAGCAGGGGGTCGCGGACTGAAGCTTTCTTT CASRGSRTEAFF 12 - TRBV27 - TRBJ1-1
TGTGCCAGCAGCCCCCCAGGGGTCGCTGGGGCCAACGTCCTGACTTTC CASSPPGVAGANVLTF 16 - TRBV7-8 - TRBJ2-6
TGTGCCAGCAGTCATCAACCTAATCAGCCCCAGCATTTT CASSHQPNQPQHF 13 - TRBV6-4 - TRBJ1-5
TGTGCCAGCAGCTTCAGCGGGAGTAGCCATGAGCAGTTCTTC CASSFSGSSHEQFF 14 once TRBV7-3 TRBD2 TRBJ2-1
TGTGCCAGCTCGAGTTTGGCTGAAGCTTTCTTT CASSSLAEAFF 11 - TRBV18 - TRBJ1-1
TGTGCCAGCAGCGTAGAATCGTCCTGGACAGCTTTCTCTGGAAACACCATATATTTT CASSVESSWTAFSGNTIYF 19 - TRBV9 - TRBJ1-3